Below, 27 T cell receptor beta chains from the same sample are listed, as sequenced in a study of blood T cell repertoires in COVID-19. The table came from immunoSEQ multiplex PCR; TCRdb's copy has only in-frame clones and leaves some out. Of under 150,000 clones listed, roughly 87% are singletons. Material: peripheral blood. The receptors stem from a man aged 80 or over with acute or convalescent COVID-19.

A remark on this clone: One end of the junction does not line up with germline, which may come from a read error. V is TRBV5-1 and J is TRBJ2-7; D uncertain. The CDR3 has 13 residues. CDR1 is SGHRS, CDR2 YFSETQ, per germline. The CDR3 spells CASNLGSNHEQYF. CDR3 nucleotide sequence: TGCGCCAGCAACTTGGGCAGTAACCACGAGCAGTACTTC.

This clone was observed a handful of times. The chain combines TRBV6-1 with TRBJ1-2, with 7 bases aligning to TRBD1. The CDR3 totals 16 residues. Germline CDR1 MNHNS, CDR2 SASEGT. The V gene end was trimmed by 2 bases and the J gene end by 4 bases; junction bases not matched to a gene: 10. Here the CDR3 DNA reads TGTGCCAGCAGTGAACCGGGACAGTCGAACCGCTATGGCTACACCTTC. The encoded protein is CASSEPGQSNRYGYTF.

J is TRBJ1-5 and V is TRBV4-1; D uncertain. CDR1 MGHRA and CDR2 YSYEKL come from the germline V gene. This CDR3 has 14 amino acids. V was pared by 4 bases and J by 0 bases, with 7 bases between. CDR3 nucleotides: TGCGCCAGCAGCCCACAGATTAGCAATCAGCCCCAGCATTTT. Amino acid sequence: CASSPQISNQPQHF.

This rearrangement joins TRBV10-1 to TRBJ2-7; TRBD2 matches 7 bases. Looked up from germline, CDR1 is WNHNN and CDR2 is SYGVQD (reference sequence). V gave up 0 bases and J gave up 6 bases; unmatched junction bases: 2. This CDR3 spans 13 amino acids. In DNA, the CDR3 is TGCGCCAGCAGTGAGTCGGGAGGGATCGAGCAGTACTTC. Protein: CASSESGGIEQYF.

The gene calls are TRBV6-2 or TRBV6-3 and TRBJ1-2; no clear D gene. This CDR3 has 14 amino acids. Germline loops: CDR1 MNHEY, CDR2 SVGEGT. The ends were cut back, 2 bases at V and 11 bases at J, with 18 bases in the middle. The CDR3 DNA is TGTGCCAGCAGTTACCTGGGTCTGGGGAGACGTTACACCTTC. As protein: CASSYLGLGRRYTF.

The rearrangement joins TRBV3-1 (or the pseudogene TRBV3-2) to TRBJ1-1; unclear D gene. Per germline, CDR1 LGHDT and CDR2 YNNKEL (reference sequence). Trimming took off 1 base at V and 7 bases at J, with 13 bases between the two ends. CDR3 length: 14 amino acids. In DNA, the CDR3 is TGTGCCAGCAGCCAAGCGGCCGGACGGGGTGAAGCTTTCTTT. It specifies CASSQAAGRGEAFF.

This sequence joins TRBV5-5 and TRBJ1-5; 7 bases are a match to TRBD1. V was pared by 4 bases and J by 0 bases, with 4 bases of the junction left unmatched. The CDR3 contains 15 residues. Germline CDR1 reads SGHKS; CDR2 reads YYEKEE (reference sequence). Here the CDR3 reads CASSLGQNSNQPQHF. CDR3 nucleotides: TGTGCCAGCAGCCTGGGACAGAATAGCAATCAGCCCCAGCATTTT.

The chain carries TRBV7-9 and TRBJ1-2, with 10 nucleotides matching TRBD1. Germline assignment: CDR1 SEHNR and CDR2 FQNEAQ (reference sequence). J was trimmed by 6 bases and V by 5 bases; bases with no gene match: 12. The CDR3 totals 16 residues. The CDR3 DNA follows: TGTGCCAGCAGCCTCCGAAATTTCGGGACAGGGGATGGCTACACCTTC. Its translation is CASSLRNFGTGDGYTF.

The gene calls are TRBV18 and TRBJ1-4, with 8 bases identical to TRBD1. Trimming cost V 0 bases and J 6 bases; bases outside gene matches: 6. Germline V CDR1 and CDR2: KGHSH, LQKENI. The CDR3 is made up of 16 amino acids. The CDR3 is CASSPPRSQGDEKLFF. The CDR3 DNA follows: TGTGCCAGCTCACCACCGCGGTCACAGGGGGATGAAAAACTGTTTTTT.

The chain combines TRBV10-3 with TRBJ1-5; 7 bases line up with TRBD1. From germline, CDR1 is ENHRY and CDR2 SYGVKD. This CDR3 has 15 amino acids. The V segment lost 6 bases and the J segment 1 base; nucleotides outside the gene matches: 6. CDR3 bases: TGTGCCATCAGGGGAACAGGGGCGAGCAATCAGCCCCAGCATTTT. As protein: CAIRGTGASNQPQHF.

The DNA for the CDR3 is TGTGCCAGCAGCTTCTGGGGGCTCACTGAAGCTTTCTTT. This gives the protein CASSFWGLTEAFF. J is TRBJ1-1 and V is TRBV7-9; D is possibly TRBD1 (6 bases). Germline V gene sequence: CDR1 SEHNR, CDR2 FQNEAQ (reference sequence). The CDR3 spans 13 residues. The V end lost 3 bases, the J end lost 4 bases, and 9 bases lay between the germline ends.

The CDR3 bases are TGTGCCACCAGTGATATGACTAGCGGGAGCTCTAATACGCAGTATTTT. Translated: CATSDMTSGSSNTQYF. The V gene is TRBV24-1, the J gene TRBJ2-3, with 12 positions matching TRBD2. The germline gives CDR1 KGHDR, CDR2 SFDVKD. J lost 7 bases, V lost 3 bases, and 7 bases had no gene match. This CDR3 has 16 amino acids.

This chain joins TRBV24-1 and TRBJ2-7; 8 bases agree with TRBD2. After removal of 4 bases from V and 5 bases from J, the junction contained 6 bases not matched to a gene. The CDR3 runs to 14 residues. Germline assignment: CDR1 KGHDR and CDR2 SFDVKD. CDR3 sequence: CATSDPAGGDEQYF. In DNA form, the CDR3 reads TGTGCCACCAGTGACCCCGCGGGGGGCGACGAGCAGTACTTC.

The rearrangement joins TRBV10-2 to TRBJ2-1; D perhaps matches TRBD2 (7 bases). V shed 7 bases and J shed 8 bases, with 15 bases lying between them. Per germline, CDR1 WSHSY and CDR2 SAAADI. This CDR3 has 13 amino acids. CDR3 amino acids: CASMGGPVDEQFF. Here the CDR3 DNA reads TGCGCCAGCATGGGGGGGCCGGTGGATGAGCAGTTCTTC.

The rearrangement links TRBV5-6 to TRBJ1-2; the match to TRBD1 covers 11 bases. Germline V gene data show CDR1 as SGHDT and CDR2 as YYEEEE. With V trimmed by 0 bases and J by 2 bases, 6 bases remained unmatched. The length of the CDR3 is 17 residues. CDR3: CASSLGTGGRGNYGYTF. CDR3 sequence (DNA): TGTGCCAGCAGCTTGGGGACAGGGGGCCGGGGAAACTATGGCTACACCTTC.

V gene TRBV28 combines with J gene TRBJ1-2, with D hard to call. The CDR3 extends over 14 amino acids. The germline gives CDR1 MDHEN, CDR2 SYDVKM. The V gene lost 1 base and the J gene lost 7 bases, with 13 bases spanning the gap. The DNA for the CDR3 is TGTGCCAGCAGTTTATCGGTTCGGGTCGGTGGCTACACCTTC. Its protein is CASSLSVRVGGYTF.

This chain joins TRBV5-8 and TRBJ1-5; tentatively, D is TRBD1 (6 bases). This CDR3 has 15 amino acids. CDR1 SGHTS and CDR2 YDEGEE come from the germline V gene. Trimming pared 4 bases from V and 6 bases from J, leaving 17 bases between. The CDR3 bases are TGTGCCAGCAGCCCGGCAATGACAGGTGGTCAGCCCCAGCATTTT. This translates into CASSPAMTGGQPQHF. The variable domain in full, with the rest retrieved from reference TRBV5-8 and TRBJ1-5, is EAGVTQSPTHLIKTRGQQATLRCSPISGHTSVYWYQQALGLGLQFLLWYDEGEERNRGNFPPRFSGRQFPNYSSELNVNALELEDSALYLCASSPAMTGGQPQHFGDGTRLSIL.

The genes are TRBV27 and TRBJ1-5; D ambiguous. Trimming stripped 0 bases from V and 6 bases from J, with 9 bases between. Germline assignment: CDR1 MNHEY and CDR2 SMNVEV (reference sequence). The CDR3 loop spans 14 amino acids. CDR3 residues: CASSLSEGFQPQHF. In DNA, the CDR3 is TGTGCCAGCAGTTTATCGGAGGGCTTTCAGCCCCAGCATTTT.

The rearrangement links TRBV12-5 to TRBJ2-1, with 8 positions matching TRBD1. The germline gives CDR1 LGHNT, CDR2 FRNRAP. This CDR3 has 13 residues. V shed 5 bases, J shed 9 bases, and the junction held 6 bases outside the gene matches. As DNA, the CDR3 is TGTGCTAGTGGTCCCTTAGACAGGGGTGAGCAGTTCTTC. Its translation is CASGPLDRGEQFF. Filled out from reference TRBV12-5 and TRBJ2-1, the complete variable domain reads DARVTQTPRHKVTEMGQEVTMRCQPILGHNTVFWYRQTMMQGLELLAYFRNRAPLDDSGMPKDRFSAEMPDATLATLKIQPSEPRDSAVYFCASGPLDRGEQFFGPGTRLTVL.

This clone was recorded once. As DNA, the CDR3 is TGTGCCAGCTCACCCACAACGGAGCACGAGCAGTACTTC. Protein product: CASSPTTEHEQYF. The rearrangement links TRBV18 to TRBJ2-7, with D hard to call. The ends were cut back, 3 bases at V and 5 bases at J, with 11 bases in the middle. The CDR3 is 13 amino acids. The germline V gene encodes CDR1 KGHSH and CDR2 LQKENI.

The J gene is TRBJ2-7, the V gene TRBV27; 11 bases match TRBD2. Trimming took 6 bases from V and 2 from J; bases not matched to a gene: 3. This CDR3 has 14 residues. Germline CDR1 MNHEY, CDR2 SMNVEV (reference sequence). The CDR3 DNA reads TGTGCCAGCAGATCTAGCGGGGGGACCTACGAGCAGTACTTC. It is translated as CASRSSGGTYEQYF.

CDR3 region: CASSFWTSGRAMAYEQYF. The CDR3 DNA sequence: TGTGCCAGCAGCTTCTGGACTAGCGGGAGGGCAATGGCCTACGAGCAGTACTTC. The chain combines TRBV7-2 with TRBJ2-7, with TRBD2 matching over 15 bases. The CDR3 extends over 18 amino acids. Germline loops: CDR1 SGHTA, CDR2 FQGNSA. Trimming took 3 bases from V and 2 from J; bases not matched to a gene: 8.

The V and J genes are TRBV11-2 and TRBJ1-6; 8 nucleotides agree with TRBD1. Germline CDR1 reads SGHAT; CDR2 reads FQNNGV. With 2 bases clipped from V and 8 bases from J, the junction kept 8 bases outside the gene matches. The CDR3 runs 16 residues. As DNA, the CDR3 is TGTGCCAGCAGCTTAAATCACGGACAGGGTGATTCACCCCTCCACTTT. Its protein is CASSLNHGQGDSPLHF.

The chain recombines TRBV12-3 or TRBV12-4 with TRBJ2-7; 7 nucleotides match TRBD1. V lost 4 bases, J lost 4 bases, and 4 bases stayed unmatched. This CDR3 has 13 amino acids. This CDR3 reads CASSWGTAYEQYF. The CDR3, as DNA: TGTGCCAGCAGTTGGGGGACAGCTTACGAGCAGTACTTC.

This rearrangement joins TRBV5-6 to TRBJ2-2; unclear D gene. Germline loops: CDR1 SGHDT, CDR2 YYEEEE. The CDR3 consists of 15 residues. Trimming removed 1 base from V and 2 bases from J, with 9 bases in between. CDR3 amino acids: CASSLRQVNTGELFF. DNA of the CDR3: TGTGCCAGCAGCTTGCGTCAGGTCAACACCGGGGAGCTGTTTTTT.

The chain joins TRBV4-1 to TRBJ1-2, with 11 bases that match TRBD1. V was pared by 1 base and J by 4 bases, with 5 bases of the junction left unmatched. Germline CDR1 MGHRA, CDR2 YSYEKL. There are 16 residues in the CDR3. CDR3 nucleotides: TGCGCCAGCAGCCAAGGGACAGGGGGCTTAGGCTATGGCTACACCTTC. This encodes CASSQGTGGLGYGYTF.

V and J are TRBV5-6 and TRBJ2-1; no definite D call. The CDR3 covers 12 residues. The V end lost 4 bases, the J end lost 7 bases, and 9 bases lay between the germline ends. Germline loops: CDR1 SGHDT, CDR2 YYEEEE. The CDR3 reads CASSVVDNEQFF. The CDR3 coding sequence is TGTGCCAGCAGCGTTGTAGATAATGAGCAGTTCTTC.